These 19 T cell receptor beta chains were sequenced from one sample in a study of CD8 T cells in Susac syndrome. RNA was extracted with the RNeasy kit, and a quantity of about 0.45 to 1 ug was reverse transcribed using random hexamers. TCRdb ran MiXCR on the immunoSEQ multiplex PCR reads and lists one entry per CDR3 protein. The data contain 200,000 to 300,000 distinct CDR3 sequences, roughly 93% of them singletons. Sequencing was done on a sample of CD4+ T cells from PBMCs. These receptors originate from a human donor with multiple sclerosis.

The CDR3 DNA follows: TGTGCCAGCGCTAAACTAGCGGGAGTAGAGACCCAGTACTTC. Protein sequence: CASAKLAGVETQYF. The chain combines TRBV12-3 or TRBV12-4 with TRBJ2-5, with 11 bases lining up with TRBD2. V was clipped by 8 bases and J by 4 bases; unmatched bases: 6. The length of the CDR3 is 14 residues.

The V gene is TRBV11-1, the J gene TRBJ2-5; the D gene is possibly TRBD2 (6 bases). The V and J ends lost 5 bases and 1 base respectively, with 20 bases between them. CDR3 length: 17 amino acids. The germline V gene has CDR1 SGHAT and CDR2 FQDESV (reference sequence). CDR3 protein: CASSRLAMQVAQETQYF. The CDR3 DNA reads as TGTGCCAGCAGCCGGCTAGCGATGCAGGTCGCCCAAGAGACCCAGTACTTC.

The chain has TRBV4-2 and TRBJ2-1; TRBD1 or TRBD2 may be the D gene (5 bases each). Germline assignment: CDR1 LGHNA and CDR2 YNFKEQ. V was cut by 0 bases and J by 3 bases, with 15 bases left in between. CDR3 length equals 17 residues. CDR3 loop: CASSQEPRGVGYNEQFF. CDR3 nucleotide sequence: TGTGCCAGCAGCCAAGAACCACGGGGCGTCGGCTACAATGAGCAGTTCTTC.

The rearrangement links TRBV12-3 or TRBV12-4 to TRBJ2-3; D is unclear. Trimming stripped 3 bases from V and 1 base from J, with 11 bases between. The CDR3 has 15 amino acids. CDR3 loop: CASSFETSRTDTQYF. The CDR3 DNA sequence: TGTGCCAGCAGTTTCGAGACGAGCCGCACAGATACGCAGTATTTT.

This rearrangement joins TRBV9 to TRBJ2-4, with 8 bases that match TRBD2. The ends lost 3 bases at V and 9 bases at J; junction bases unmatched: 8. The CDR3 consists of 14 residues. Germline V CDR1 and CDR2: SGDLS, YYNGEE. The CDR3 sequence is CASSGVGLGGIQYF. CDR3 in DNA: TGTGCCAGCAGCGGGGTGGGACTAGGAGGCATTCAGTACTTC.

The genes are TRBV18 and TRBJ2-2; 7 bases align to TRBD2. V lost 2 bases, J lost 4 bases, and 4 bases stayed unmatched. The V gene's germline CDR1 is KGHSH and CDR2 LQKENI. The CDR3 has 15 amino acids. The CDR3 DNA reads TGTGCCAGCTCACCAGGCGGGAGAGGCACCGGGGAGCTGTTTTTT. Its translation is CASSPGGRGTGELFF.

The V and J genes are TRBV6-6 and TRBJ2-2; D is tentatively TRBD1 or TRBD2 (5 bases each). Per germline, CDR1 MNHNY and CDR2 SVGAGI (reference sequence). The CDR3 has 14 amino acids. V lost 5 bases, J lost 2 bases, and 9 bases lay in between. The CDR3 loop reads CASSRDANTGELFF. The CDR3 DNA is TGTGCCAGCAGTCGGGACGCAAACACCGGGGAGCTGTTTTTT.

The CDR3 loop is CASSQVGDPTDTQYF. The CDR3 DNA reads as TGCGCCAGCAGCCAAGTGGGGGACCCCACAGATACGCAGTATTTT. This rearrangement joins TRBV4-1 to TRBJ2-3, with D possibly being TRBD1 or TRBD2 (5 bases each). Deletions cut 1 base from V and 2 bases from J, with 10 bases between. Looked up from germline, CDR1 is MGHRA and CDR2 is YSYEKL. The CDR3 sequence is 15 residues long.

The rearrangement uses TRBV18 and TRBJ1-1; TRBD1 matches at 10 bases. V shed 2 bases, J shed 1 base, and the junction held 4 bases outside the gene matches. CDR1 and CDR2 (germline): KGHSH, LQKENI. The CDR3 length is 16 residues. The CDR3 region is CASSPGQGGRNTEAFF. The DNA for the CDR3 is TGTGCCAGCTCACCAGGACAGGGGGGGAGGAACACTGAAGCTTTCTTT.

The rearrangement uses TRBV30 and TRBJ2-7; D not certain. V was cut by 2 bases and J by 5 bases, with 7 bases left in between. CDR1 and CDR2 from the germline V gene are GTSNPN and SVGIG (reference sequence). The CDR3 consists of 11 residues. CDR3 residues: CAWSPADEQYF. For the CDR3, the DNA is TGTGCCTGGAGTCCCGCCGACGAGCAGTACTTC.

This clonotype was seen just once. This sequence joins TRBV9 and TRBJ1-1, with D tentatively TRBD1 (5 bases). Germline values: CDR1 SGDLS, CDR2 YYNGEE. V dropped 4 bases and J dropped 1 base, with 20 bases sitting between them. This CDR3 has 17 amino acids. The CDR3 nucleotides read TGTGCCAGCAGCCTCGCGCCGGACTTCGGGGGGAACACTGAAGCTTTCTTT. This codes for CASSLAPDFGGNTEAFF.

The chain recombines TRBV2 with TRBJ2-2, with TRBD2 matching 15 bases. Germline CDR1 SNHLY, CDR2 FYNNEI. With 6 bases clipped from V and 2 bases from J, the junction kept 4 bases outside the gene matches. The CDR3 spans 17 residues. The CDR3 nucleotides are TGTGCCAGCAGGCGGACTAGCGGGGGGGCAAACACCGGGGAGCTGTTTTTT. Its translation is CASRRTSGGANTGELFF. The whole variable domain, remainder taken from reference TRBV2 and TRBJ2-2, is EPEVTQTPSHQVTQMGQEVILRCVPISNHLYFYWYRQILGQKVEFLVSFYNNEISEKSEIFDDQFSVERPDGSNFTLKIRSTKLEDSAMYFCASRRTSGGANTGELFFGEGSRLTVL.

This chain uses TRBV6-2 or TRBV6-3 with TRBJ2-2; 9 positions agree with TRBD1. J gave up 5 bases and V 2 bases, and 6 bases lay outside the gene matches. This CDR3 contains 16 residues. The germline CDR1 and CDR2 sequences are MNHEY and SVGEGT. In DNA form, the CDR3 reads TGTGCCAGCAGTTACCCCACAGGGGGCTCAACCGGGGAGCTGTTTTTT. It is translated as CASSYPTGGSTGELFF.

J is TRBJ1-2 and V is TRBV9; D is undetermined. Trimming took 0 bases from V and 6 from J, leaving 6 bases between them. Germline assignment: CDR1 SGDLS and CDR2 YYNGEE. This CDR3 region has 12 residues. The CDR3 DNA is TGTGCCAGCAGCGTAGGAGGAGATGGCTACACCTTC. Its translation is CASSVGGDGYTF.

The genes are TRBV28 and TRBJ2-2; TRBD1 aligns across 9 bases. The ends lost 10 bases at V and 4 bases at J; junction bases unmatched: 7. CDR1 and CDR2 from the germline V gene are MDHEN and SYDVKM. The CDR3 sequence is 14 residues long. The CDR3 nucleotides read TGTGCCATCACTGGGACAGGGCTCACCGGGGAGCTGTTTTTT. This translates into CAITGTGLTGELFF.

The rearrangement uses TRBV3-1 and TRBJ2-7; no clear D. The CDR3 is made up of 12 amino acids. CDR1 LGHDT and CDR2 YNNKEL come from the germline V gene (reference sequence). Trimming cost V 1 base and J 6 bases, with 7 bases left between them. CDR3 DNA sequence: TGTGCCAGCAGCCAAGGTCCGACCGAGCAGTACTTC. Its protein is CASSQGPTEQYF.

This clonotype has a handful of counts. The DNA for the CDR3 is TGTGCCAGCAGGGCTTACAATGAGCAGTTCTTC. Protein: CASRAYNEQFF. J is TRBJ2-1 and V is TRBV6-2 or TRBV6-3; D is undetermined. V lost 6 bases, J lost 4 bases, and 4 bases lay in between. The germline V gene encodes CDR1 MNHEY and CDR2 SVGEGT. The CDR3 has 11 amino acids.

The J gene is TRBJ2-5, the V gene TRBV20-1, with unresolved D. Germline V lookup: CDR1 DFQATT, CDR2 SNEGSKA (reference sequence). V was pared by 0 bases and J by 5 bases, with 10 bases between. The length of the CDR3 is 13 residues. CDR3 loop: CSARDGIIETQYF. CDR3 DNA sequence: TGCAGTGCTAGAGACGGTATAATTGAGACCCAGTACTTC.

The chain employs TRBV30 and TRBJ2-1; TRBD2 is a possible D gene (5 bases). The CDR3 is made up of 14 amino acids. The V gene lost 4 bases and the J gene lost 5 bases, with 15 bases spanning the gap. CDR1 is GTSNPN, CDR2 SVGIG, per germline (reference sequence). The CDR3 nucleotides read TGTGCCTGGATGGTAGGCAGGAGGAACAATGAGCAGTTCTTC. This encodes CAWMVGRRNNEQFF.